This record looks at one T cell receptor (beta chain) sequence and its context. Assay execution took place at the deep level. For each subset, genomic DNA was distributed in equal portions over several immunoSEQ plates. The table came from immunoSEQ multiplex PCR; TCRdb's copy has only in-frame clones and leaves some out. The sample carries about 680,000 clones, around 92% recorded once. The entry originates in a study of shared clonotypes between healthy human individuals. The CDR3 has 19 residues. After removal of 0 bases from V and 8 bases from J, the junction contained 13 bases not matched to a gene. Germline V gene data show CDR1 as LGHNA and CDR2 as YSLEER. Only CD45RO-negative cells positively selected for CCR7 counted as naive CD8 cells, so terminally differentiated effector memory CD45RA+ cells were excluded.

The TCR comes from a man younger than 45 in good health. Material for sequencing was naive CD8+ T cells sorted from blood. The rearrangement uses TRBV4-3 and TRBJ2-1; 13 bases agree with TRBD2. CDR3 amino acids: CASSQDTRLAGGARYEQFF. DNA for the CDR3: TGCGCCAGCAGCCAAGATACGAGACTAGCGGGAGGCGCTCGCTATGAGCAGTTCTTC.